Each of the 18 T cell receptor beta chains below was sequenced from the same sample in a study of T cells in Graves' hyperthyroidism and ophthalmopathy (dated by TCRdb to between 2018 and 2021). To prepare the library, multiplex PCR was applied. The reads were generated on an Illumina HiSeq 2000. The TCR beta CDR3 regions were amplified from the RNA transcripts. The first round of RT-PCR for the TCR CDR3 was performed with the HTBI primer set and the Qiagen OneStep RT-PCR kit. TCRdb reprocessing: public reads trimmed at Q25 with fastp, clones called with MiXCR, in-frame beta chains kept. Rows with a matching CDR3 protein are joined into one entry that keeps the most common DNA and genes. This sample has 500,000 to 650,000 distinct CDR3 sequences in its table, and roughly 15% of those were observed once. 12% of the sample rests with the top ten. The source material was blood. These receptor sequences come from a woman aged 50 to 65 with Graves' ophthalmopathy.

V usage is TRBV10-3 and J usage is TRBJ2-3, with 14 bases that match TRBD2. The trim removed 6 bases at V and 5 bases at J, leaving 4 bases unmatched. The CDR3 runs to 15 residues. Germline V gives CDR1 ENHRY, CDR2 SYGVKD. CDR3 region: CAIRPGLAGVDTQYF. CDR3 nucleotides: TGTGCCATCAGACCGGGACTAGCGGGAGTAGATACGCAGTATTTT.

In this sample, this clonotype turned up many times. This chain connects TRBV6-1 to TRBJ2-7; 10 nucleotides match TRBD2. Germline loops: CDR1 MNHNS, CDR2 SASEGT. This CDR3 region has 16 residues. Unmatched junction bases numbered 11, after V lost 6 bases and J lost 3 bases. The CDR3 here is CASRDFGLAENYEQYF. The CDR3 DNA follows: TGTGCCAGCAGAGACTTTGGACTAGCGGAGAACTACGAGCAGTACTTC.

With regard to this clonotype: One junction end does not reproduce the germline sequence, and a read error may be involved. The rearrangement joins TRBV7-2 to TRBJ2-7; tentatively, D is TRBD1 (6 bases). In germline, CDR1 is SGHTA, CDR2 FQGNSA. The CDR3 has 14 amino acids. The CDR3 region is CASSWGPGDYEQYF. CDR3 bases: TGCGCCAGCAGCTGGGGGCCAGGGGACTACGAGCAGTACTTC.

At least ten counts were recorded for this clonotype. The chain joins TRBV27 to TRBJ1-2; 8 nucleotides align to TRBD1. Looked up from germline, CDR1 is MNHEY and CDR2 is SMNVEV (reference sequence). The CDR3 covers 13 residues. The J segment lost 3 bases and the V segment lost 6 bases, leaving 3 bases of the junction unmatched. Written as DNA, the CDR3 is TGTGCCAGCAGACAGACAGGGGACTATGGCTACACCTTC. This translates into CASRQTGDYGYTF.

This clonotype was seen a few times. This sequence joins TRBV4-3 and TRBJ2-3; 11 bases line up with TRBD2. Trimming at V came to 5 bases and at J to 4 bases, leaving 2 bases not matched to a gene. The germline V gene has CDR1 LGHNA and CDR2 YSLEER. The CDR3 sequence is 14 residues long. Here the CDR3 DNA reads TGCGCCAGCAGCTGGGGACTAGCGGCAGATACGCAGTATTTT. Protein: CASSWGLAADTQYF.

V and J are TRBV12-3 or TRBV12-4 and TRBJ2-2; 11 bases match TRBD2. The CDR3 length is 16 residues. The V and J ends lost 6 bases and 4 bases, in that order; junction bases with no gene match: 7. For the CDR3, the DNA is TGTGCCAGCAGGCGCCCAACTAGCGGGAGCACCGGGGAGCTGTTTTTT. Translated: CASRRPTSGSTGELFF.

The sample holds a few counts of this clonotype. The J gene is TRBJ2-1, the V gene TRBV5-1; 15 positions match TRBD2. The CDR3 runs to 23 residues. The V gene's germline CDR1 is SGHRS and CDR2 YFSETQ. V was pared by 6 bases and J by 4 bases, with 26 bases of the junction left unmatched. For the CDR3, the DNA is TGCGCCAGCACCCGACAGGGGGTTACGTCCGGGACTAGCGGGAGGAAAACATACAATGAGCAGTTCTTC. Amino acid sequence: CASTRQGVTSGTSGRKTYNEQFF. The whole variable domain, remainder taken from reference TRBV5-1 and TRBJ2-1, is KAGVTQTPRYLIKTRGQQVTLSCSPISGHRSVSWYQQTPGQGLQFLFEYFSETQRNKGNFPGRFSGRQFSNSRSEMNVSTLELGDSALYLCASTRQGVTSGTSGRKTYNEQFFGPGTRLTVL.

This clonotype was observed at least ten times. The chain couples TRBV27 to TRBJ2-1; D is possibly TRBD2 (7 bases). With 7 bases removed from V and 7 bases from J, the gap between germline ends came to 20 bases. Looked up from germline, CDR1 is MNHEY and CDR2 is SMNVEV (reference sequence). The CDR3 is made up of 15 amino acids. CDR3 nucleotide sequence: TGTGCCAGCATAGAAGGGGGGAGGGCCGGGAATGAGCAGTTCTTC. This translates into CASIEGGRAGNEQFF.

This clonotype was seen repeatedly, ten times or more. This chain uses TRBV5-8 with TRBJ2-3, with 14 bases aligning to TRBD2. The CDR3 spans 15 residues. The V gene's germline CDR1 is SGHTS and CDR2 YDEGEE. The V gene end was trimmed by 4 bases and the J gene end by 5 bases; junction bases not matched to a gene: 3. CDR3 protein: CASSTGLAGEDTQYF. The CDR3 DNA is TGTGCCAGCAGCACGGGACTAGCGGGAGAAGATACGCAGTATTTT.

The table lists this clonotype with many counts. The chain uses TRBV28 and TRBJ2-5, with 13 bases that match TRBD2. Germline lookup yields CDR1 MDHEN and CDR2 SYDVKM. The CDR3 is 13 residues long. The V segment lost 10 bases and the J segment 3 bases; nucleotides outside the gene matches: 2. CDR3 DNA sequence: TGTGCCACCGGACTAGCGGGGGAAGAGACCCAGTACTTC. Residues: CATGLAGEETQYF.

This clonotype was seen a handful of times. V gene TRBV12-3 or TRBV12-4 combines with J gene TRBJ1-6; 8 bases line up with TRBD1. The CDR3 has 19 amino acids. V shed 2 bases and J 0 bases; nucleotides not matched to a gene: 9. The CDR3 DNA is TGTGCCAGCAGTTTATCGCTGGGGACAGGACTCTCCTATAATTCACCCCTCCACTTT. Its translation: CASSLSLGTGLSYNSPLHF.

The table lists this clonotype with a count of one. Written as DNA, the CDR3 is TGTGCCAGCCCTTCGAACACCGGGGAGCTGTTTTTT. Protein product: CASPSNTGELFF. The chain couples TRBV12-3 or TRBV12-4 to TRBJ2-2, with D hard to call. The CDR3 length is 12 residues. V gave up 8 bases and J gave up 0 bases, with 4 bases separating them.

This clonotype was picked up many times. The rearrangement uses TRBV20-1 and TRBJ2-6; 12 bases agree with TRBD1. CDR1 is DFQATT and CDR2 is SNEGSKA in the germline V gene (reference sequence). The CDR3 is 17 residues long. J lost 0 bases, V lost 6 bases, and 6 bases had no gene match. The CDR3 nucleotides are TGCAGTGCCACCGGGACAGGGGGCATCTCTGGGGCCAACGTCCTGACTTTC. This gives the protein CSATGTGGISGANVLTF.

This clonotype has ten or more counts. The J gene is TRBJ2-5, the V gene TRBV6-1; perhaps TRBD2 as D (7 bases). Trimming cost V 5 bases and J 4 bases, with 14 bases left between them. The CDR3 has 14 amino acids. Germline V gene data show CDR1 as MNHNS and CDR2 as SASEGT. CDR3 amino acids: CASSSAGEGETQYF. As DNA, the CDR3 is TGTGCCAGCAGTTCAGCAGGGGAGGGAGAGACCCAGTACTTC.

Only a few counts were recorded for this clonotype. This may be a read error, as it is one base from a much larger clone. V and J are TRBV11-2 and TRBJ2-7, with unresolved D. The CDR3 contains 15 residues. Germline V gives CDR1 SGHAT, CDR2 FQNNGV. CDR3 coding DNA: TGTACCAGCAGCTTGTATAGCAACCCCTCCTACGAGCAGTACTTC. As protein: CTSSLYSNPSYEQYF.

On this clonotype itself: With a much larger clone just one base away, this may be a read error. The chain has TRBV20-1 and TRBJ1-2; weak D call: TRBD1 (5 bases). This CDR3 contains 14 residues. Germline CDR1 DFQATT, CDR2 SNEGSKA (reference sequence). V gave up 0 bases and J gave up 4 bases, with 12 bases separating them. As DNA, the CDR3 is TGCAGTGCTAGAGATCAGGACAACTTCTATGGCTACACCTTC. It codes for CSARDQDNFYGYTF.

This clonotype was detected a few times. The CDR3 spells CSARRETSGGGFF. Here the CDR3 DNA reads TGCAGTGCTCGCCGTGAAACTAGCGGTGGGGGGTTCTTC. The chain is built from TRBV20-1 and TRBJ2-1, with 8 bases aligning to TRBD2. In germline, CDR1 is DFQATT, CDR2 SNEGSKA (reference sequence). The CDR3 sequence is 13 residues long. The J segment lost 15 bases and the V segment lost 5 bases, leaving 15 bases of the junction unmatched.

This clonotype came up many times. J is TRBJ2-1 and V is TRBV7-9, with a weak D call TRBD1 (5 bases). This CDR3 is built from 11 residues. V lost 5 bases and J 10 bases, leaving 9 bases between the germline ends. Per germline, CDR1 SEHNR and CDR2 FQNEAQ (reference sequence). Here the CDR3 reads CASSQGVEQFF. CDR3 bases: TGTGCCAGCAGCCAGGGTGTAGAGCAGTTCTTC.